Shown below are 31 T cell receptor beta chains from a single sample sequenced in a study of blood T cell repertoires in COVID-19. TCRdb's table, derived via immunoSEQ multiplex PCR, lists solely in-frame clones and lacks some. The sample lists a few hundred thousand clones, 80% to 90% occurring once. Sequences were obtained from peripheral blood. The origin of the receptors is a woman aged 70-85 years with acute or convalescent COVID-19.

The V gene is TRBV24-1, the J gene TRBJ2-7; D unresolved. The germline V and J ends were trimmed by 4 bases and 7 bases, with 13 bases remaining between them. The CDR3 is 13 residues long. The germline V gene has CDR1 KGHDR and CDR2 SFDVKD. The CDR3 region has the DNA TGTGCCACCAGTGAAGGTAGGCTGAGGGAGCAGTACTTC. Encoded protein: CATSEGRLREQYF.

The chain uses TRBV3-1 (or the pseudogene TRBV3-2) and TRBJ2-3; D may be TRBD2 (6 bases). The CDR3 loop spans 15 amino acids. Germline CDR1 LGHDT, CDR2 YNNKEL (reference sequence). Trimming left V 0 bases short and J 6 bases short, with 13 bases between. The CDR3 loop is CASSQDGTSFDTQYF. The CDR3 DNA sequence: TGTGCCAGCAGCCAAGATGGAACTAGCTTCGATACGCAGTATTTT.

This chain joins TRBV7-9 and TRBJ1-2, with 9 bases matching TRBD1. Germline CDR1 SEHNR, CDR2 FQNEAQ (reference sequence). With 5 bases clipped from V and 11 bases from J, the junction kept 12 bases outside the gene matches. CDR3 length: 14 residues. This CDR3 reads CASSPQPGTGLYTF. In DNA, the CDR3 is TGTGCCAGCAGCCCTCAGCCCGGGACAGGGTTATACACCTTC.

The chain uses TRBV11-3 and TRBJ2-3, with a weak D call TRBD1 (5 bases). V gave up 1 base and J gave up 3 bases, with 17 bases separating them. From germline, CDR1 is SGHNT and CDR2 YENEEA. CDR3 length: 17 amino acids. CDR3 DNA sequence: TGTGCCAGCAGCTTAGGACAGCCCTTCGCCGAGACAGATACGCAGTATTTT. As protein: CASSLGQPFAETDTQYF.

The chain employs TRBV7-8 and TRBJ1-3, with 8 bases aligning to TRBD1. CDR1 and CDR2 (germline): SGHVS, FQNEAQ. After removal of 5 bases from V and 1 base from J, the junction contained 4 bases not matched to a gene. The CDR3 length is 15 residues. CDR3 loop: CASSRQGRSGNTIYF. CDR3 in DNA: TGTGCCAGCAGCCGACAGGGGAGGTCTGGAAACACCATATATTTT.

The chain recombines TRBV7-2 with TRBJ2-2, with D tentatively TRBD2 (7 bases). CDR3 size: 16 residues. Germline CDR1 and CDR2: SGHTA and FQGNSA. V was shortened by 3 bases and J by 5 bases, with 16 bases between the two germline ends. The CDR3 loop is CASSFNGGLRTGELFF. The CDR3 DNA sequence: TGTGCCAGCAGCTTTAACGGGGGGCTGCGGACCGGGGAGCTGTTTTTT. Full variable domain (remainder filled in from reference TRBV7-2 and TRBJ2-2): GAGVSQSPSNKVTEKGKDVELRCDPISGHTALYWYRQSLGQGLEFLIYFQGNSAPDKSGLPSDRFSAERTGGSVSTLTIQRTQQEDSAVYLCASSFNGGLRTGELFFGEGSRLTVL.

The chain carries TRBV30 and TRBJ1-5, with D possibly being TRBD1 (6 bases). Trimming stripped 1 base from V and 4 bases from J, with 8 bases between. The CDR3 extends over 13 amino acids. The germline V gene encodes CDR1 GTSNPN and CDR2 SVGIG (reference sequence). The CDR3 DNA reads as TGTGCCTGGAGTGACGACAGGAATCAGCCCCAGCATTTT. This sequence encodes CAWSDDRNQPQHF.

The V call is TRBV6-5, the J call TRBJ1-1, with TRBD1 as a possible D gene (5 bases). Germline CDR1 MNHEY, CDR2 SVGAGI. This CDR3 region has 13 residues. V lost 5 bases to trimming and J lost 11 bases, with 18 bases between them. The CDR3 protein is CASSPGTPVVAFF. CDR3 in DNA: TGTGCCAGCAGTCCCGGGACTCCGGTAGTTGCTTTCTTT.

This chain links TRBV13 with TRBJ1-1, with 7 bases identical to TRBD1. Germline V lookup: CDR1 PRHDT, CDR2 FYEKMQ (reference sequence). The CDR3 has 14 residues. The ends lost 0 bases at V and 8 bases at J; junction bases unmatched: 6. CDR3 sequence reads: CASSLGTGAPEAFF. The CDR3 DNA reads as TGTGCCAGCAGCTTAGGCACAGGGGCCCCCGAAGCTTTCTTT.

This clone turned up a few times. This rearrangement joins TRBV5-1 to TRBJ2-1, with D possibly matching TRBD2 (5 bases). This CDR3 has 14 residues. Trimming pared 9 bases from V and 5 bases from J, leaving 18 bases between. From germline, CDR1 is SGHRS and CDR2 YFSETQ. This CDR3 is CATSRSGRNNEQFF. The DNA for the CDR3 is TGCGCCACCTCTCGAAGCGGTCGGAACAATGAGCAGTTCTTC.

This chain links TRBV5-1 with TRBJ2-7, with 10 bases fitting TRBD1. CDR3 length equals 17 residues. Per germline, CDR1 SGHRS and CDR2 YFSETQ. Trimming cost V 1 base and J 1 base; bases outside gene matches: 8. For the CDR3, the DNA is TGCGCCAGCAGCTTGAGTTTCCGGGGACAGGGGTCCTACGAGCAGTACTTC. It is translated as CASSLSFRGQGSYEQYF. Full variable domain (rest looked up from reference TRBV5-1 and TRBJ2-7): KAGVTQTPRYLIKTRGQQVTLSCSPISGHRSVSWYQQTPGQGLQFLFEYFSETQRNKGNFPGRFSGRQFSNSRSEMNVSTLELGDSALYLCASSLSFRGQGSYEQYFGPGTRLTVT.

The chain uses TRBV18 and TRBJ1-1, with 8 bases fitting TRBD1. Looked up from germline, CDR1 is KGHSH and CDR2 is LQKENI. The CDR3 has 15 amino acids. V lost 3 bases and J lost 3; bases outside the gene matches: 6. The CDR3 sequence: CASSPGQGRHTEAFF. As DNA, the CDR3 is TGTGCCAGCTCACCCGGACAGGGACGTCACACTGAAGCTTTCTTT.

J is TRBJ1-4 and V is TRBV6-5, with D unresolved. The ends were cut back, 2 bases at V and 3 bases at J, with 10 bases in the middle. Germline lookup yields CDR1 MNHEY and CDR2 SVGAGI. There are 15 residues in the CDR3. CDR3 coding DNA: TGTGCCAGCAGTTACGCCTGGCCCTCTAATGAAAAACTGTTTTTT. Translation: CASSYAWPSNEKLFF.

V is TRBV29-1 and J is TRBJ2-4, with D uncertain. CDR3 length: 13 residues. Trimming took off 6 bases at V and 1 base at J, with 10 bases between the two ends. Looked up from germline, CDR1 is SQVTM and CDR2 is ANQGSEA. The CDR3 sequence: CSVLQLAKNIQYF. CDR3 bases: TGCAGCGTGTTACAGTTGGCCAAAAACATTCAGTACTTC.

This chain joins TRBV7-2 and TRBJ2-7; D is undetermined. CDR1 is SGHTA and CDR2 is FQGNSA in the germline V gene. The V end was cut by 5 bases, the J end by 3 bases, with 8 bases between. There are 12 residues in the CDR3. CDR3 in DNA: TGTGCCAGCAGCGCGAAACGCTACGAGCAGTACTTC. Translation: CASSAKRYEQYF.

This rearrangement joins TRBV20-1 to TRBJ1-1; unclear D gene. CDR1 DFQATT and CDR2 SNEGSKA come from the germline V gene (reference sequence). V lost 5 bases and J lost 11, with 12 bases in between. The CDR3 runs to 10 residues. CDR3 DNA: TGCAGTGCTCCGAGGGCCCAGGCTTTCTTT. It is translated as CSAPRAQAFF.

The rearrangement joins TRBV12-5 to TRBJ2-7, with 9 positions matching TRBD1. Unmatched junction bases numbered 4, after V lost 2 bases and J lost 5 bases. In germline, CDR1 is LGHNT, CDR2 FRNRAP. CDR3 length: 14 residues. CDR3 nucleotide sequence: TGTGCTAGTGGTTTGAGACAGGGGGTCCACGAGCAGTACTTC. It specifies CASGLRQGVHEQYF.

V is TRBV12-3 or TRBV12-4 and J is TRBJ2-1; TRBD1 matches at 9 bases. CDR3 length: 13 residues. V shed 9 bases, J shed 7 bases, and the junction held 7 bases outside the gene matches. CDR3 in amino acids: CARGTGNPNEQFF. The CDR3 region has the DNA TGTGCCAGAGGGACAGGGAACCCGAATGAGCAGTTCTTC.

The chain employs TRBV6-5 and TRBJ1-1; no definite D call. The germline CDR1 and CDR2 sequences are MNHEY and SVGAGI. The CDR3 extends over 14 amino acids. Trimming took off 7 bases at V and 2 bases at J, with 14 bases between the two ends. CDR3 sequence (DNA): TGTGCCAGCACCCACCCGGAGGATAACACTGAAGCTTTCTTT. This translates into CASTHPEDNTEAFF.

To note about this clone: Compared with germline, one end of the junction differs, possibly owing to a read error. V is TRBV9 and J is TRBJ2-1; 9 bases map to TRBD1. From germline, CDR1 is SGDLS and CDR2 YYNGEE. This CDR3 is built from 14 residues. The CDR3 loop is CASSVTGTGTRRLF. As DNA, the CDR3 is TGTGCCAGCAGTGTGACCGGGACAGGGACACGAAGGCTCTTC.

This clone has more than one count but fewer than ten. The CDR3 DNA follows: TGTGCCAGCAGACGGGGGGGGGAACAAGAGACCCAGTACTTC. It specifies CASRRGGEQETQYF. The chain joins TRBV6-6 to TRBJ2-5; 8 nucleotides agree with TRBD2. The V segment lost 6 bases and the J segment 2 bases; nucleotides outside the gene matches: 5. Germline V lookup: CDR1 MNHNY, CDR2 SVGAGI (reference sequence). The CDR3 length is 14 residues.

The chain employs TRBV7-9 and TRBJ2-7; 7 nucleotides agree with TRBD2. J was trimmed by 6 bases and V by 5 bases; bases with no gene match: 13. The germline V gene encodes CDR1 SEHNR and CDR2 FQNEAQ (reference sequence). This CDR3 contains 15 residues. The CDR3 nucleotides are TGTGCCAGCAGCCCGCCCGGGACTACACTCCCCGAGCAGTACTTC. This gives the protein CASSPPGTTLPEQYF.

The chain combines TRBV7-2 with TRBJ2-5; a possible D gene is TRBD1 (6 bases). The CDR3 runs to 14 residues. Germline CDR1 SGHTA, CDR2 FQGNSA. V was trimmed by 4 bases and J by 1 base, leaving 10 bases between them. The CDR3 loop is CASSYGQRQETQYF. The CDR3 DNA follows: TGTGCCAGCAGCTATGGACAGCGCCAAGAGACCCAGTACTTC. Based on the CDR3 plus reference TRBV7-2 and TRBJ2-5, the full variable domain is GAGVSQSPSNKVTEKGKDVELRCDPISGHTALYWYRQSLGQGLEFLIYFQGNSAPDKSGLPSDRFSAERTGGSVSTLTIQRTQQEDSAVYLCASSYGQRQETQYFGPGTRLLVL.

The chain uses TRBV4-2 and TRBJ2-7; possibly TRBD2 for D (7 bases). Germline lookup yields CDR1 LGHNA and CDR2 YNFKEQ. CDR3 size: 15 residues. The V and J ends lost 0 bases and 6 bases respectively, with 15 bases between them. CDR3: CASSQEGGGRGEQYF. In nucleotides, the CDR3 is TGTGCCAGCAGCCAAGAGGGGGGGGGCCGAGGCGAGCAGTACTTC.

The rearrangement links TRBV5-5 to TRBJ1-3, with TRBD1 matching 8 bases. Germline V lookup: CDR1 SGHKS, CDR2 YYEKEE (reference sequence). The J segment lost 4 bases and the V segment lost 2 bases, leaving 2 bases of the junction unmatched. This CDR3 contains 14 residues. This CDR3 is CASSLQGVGNTIYF. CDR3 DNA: TGTGCCAGCAGCTTACAGGGGGTAGGAAACACCATATATTTT.

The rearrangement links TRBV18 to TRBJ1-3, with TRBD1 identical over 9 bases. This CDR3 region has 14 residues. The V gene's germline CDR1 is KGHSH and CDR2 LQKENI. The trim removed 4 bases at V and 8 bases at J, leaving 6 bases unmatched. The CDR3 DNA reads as TGTGCCAGCTCACGACTACAGGGGGCTTACACCATATATTTT. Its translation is CASSRLQGAYTIYF.

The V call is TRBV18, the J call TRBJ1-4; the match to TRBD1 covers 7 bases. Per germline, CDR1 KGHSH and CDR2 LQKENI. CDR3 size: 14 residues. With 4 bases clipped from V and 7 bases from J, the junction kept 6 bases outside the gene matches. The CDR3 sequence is CASSLQGSSEKLFF. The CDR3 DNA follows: TGTGCCAGCTCACTACAGGGGAGTAGTGAAAAACTGTTTTTT.

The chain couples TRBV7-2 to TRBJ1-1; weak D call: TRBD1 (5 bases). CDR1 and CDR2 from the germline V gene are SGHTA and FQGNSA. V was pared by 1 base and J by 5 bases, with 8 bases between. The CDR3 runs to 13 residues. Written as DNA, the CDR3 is TGTGCCAGCAGCTTAGTCAGGGAAACTGAAGCTTTCTTT. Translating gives CASSLVRETEAFF. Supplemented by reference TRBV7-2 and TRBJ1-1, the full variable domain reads GAGVSQSPSNKVTEKGKDVELRCDPISGHTALYWYRQSLGQGLEFLIYFQGNSAPDKSGLPSDRFSAERTGGSVSTLTIQRTQQEDSAVYLCASSLVRETEAFFGQGTRLTVV.

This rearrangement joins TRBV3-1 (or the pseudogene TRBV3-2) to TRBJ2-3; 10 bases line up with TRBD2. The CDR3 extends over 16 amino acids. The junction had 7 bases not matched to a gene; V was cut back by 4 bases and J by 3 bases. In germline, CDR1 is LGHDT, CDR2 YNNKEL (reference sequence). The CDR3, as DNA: TGTGCCAGCAGCCTCGGAGCACTAGCGGGGACAGATACGCAGTATTTT. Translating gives CASSLGALAGTDTQYF.

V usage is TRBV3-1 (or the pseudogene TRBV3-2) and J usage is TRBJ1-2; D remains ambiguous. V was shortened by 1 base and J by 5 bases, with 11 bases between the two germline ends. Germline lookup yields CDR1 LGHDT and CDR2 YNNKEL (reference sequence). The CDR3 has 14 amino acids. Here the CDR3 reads CASSQVSGSYGYTF. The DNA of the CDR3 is TGTGCCAGCAGCCAAGTATCAGGCAGTTATGGCTACACCTTC.

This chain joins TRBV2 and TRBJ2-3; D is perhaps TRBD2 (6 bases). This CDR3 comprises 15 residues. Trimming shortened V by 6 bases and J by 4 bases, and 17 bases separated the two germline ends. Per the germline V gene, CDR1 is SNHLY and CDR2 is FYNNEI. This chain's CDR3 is CASREQEGPADTQYF. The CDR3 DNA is TGTGCCAGCAGAGAACAGGAGGGTCCCGCAGATACGCAGTATTTT.